This T cell receptor beta chain was sequenced during a study of neurological immune-mediated disorders. Study results and limitations: When grouped phylogenetically, the repertoires of 18 of the 34 multiple sclerosis patients fell together in one related-CDR3 cluster, which is a possible signature. Subjects shared no identical expanded-clone CDR3 amino acid sequences, suggesting private TCR-beta repertoires in all groups.

TCRdb used MiXCR to reprocess the 5' RACE reads, holding one entry per CDR3 protein. The sample lists more than 45,000 distinct CDR3 sequences, approximately 3.5% occurring once. This clonotype was counted ten times or more. No antigen is known for it. The CDR3 is 15 residues long. Between the trimmed V and J ends, which lost 1 base and 5 bases, there was a span of 13 bases. Germline V gives CDR1 SGHTA, CDR2 FQGNSA. The sequencing sample was made of PBMCs. This receptor was obtained from a woman aged 25 to 45 with multiple sclerosis. V gene TRBV7-2 combines with J gene TRBJ2-3, with D perhaps assigned TRBD1 or TRBD2 (5 bases each). CDR3 bases: TGTGCCAGCAGCTTAGAGGGGCTAGCAAGAGATACGCAGTATTTT. Its protein product is CASSLEGLARDTQYF.